This T cell receptor (beta chain) was identified in a study of Graves' ophthalmopathy and Graves' hyperthyroidism. Findings and limits, study-wide: For separating ophthalmopathy from stable hyperthyroidism, a 13-signature model gave 87.88% sensitivity and about 80% specificity. This model predicted ophthalmopathy progression (sensitivity around 71%, specificity around 72%).

Amplified material comprised TCR beta CDR3 regions derived from RNA transcripts. The first round was an RT-PCR with HTBI primers, and the second round was a multiplex PCR. TCRdb independently ran MiXCR on the multiplex PCR reads; one entry per CDR3 protein. This table has some 150,000 distinct CDR3 sequences, 35% to 50% appearing once. This clonotype was seen at least ten times. Its antigen is as yet unknown. One junction end disagrees with the germline gene, perhaps due to a read error. Ophthalmopathy donors showed moderate-to-severe activity, CAS ≥3, NOSPECS ≥4 and a duration under 3 months. The germline V gene encodes CDR1 SGHTA and CDR2 FQGNSA. This CDR3 is built from 14 residues.

The sequence was collected from a man aged 25-45 years with Graves' ophthalmopathy. The sample taken for sequencing was peripheral blood. The genes are TRBV7-2 and TRBJ2-7, with D perhaps assigned TRBD1 or TRBD2 (7 bases each). The CDR3: CASSQREGQQPSPF. CDR3 DNA sequence: TGTGCCAGCAGCCAAAGGGAGGGACAGCAACCCTCTCCGTTC.